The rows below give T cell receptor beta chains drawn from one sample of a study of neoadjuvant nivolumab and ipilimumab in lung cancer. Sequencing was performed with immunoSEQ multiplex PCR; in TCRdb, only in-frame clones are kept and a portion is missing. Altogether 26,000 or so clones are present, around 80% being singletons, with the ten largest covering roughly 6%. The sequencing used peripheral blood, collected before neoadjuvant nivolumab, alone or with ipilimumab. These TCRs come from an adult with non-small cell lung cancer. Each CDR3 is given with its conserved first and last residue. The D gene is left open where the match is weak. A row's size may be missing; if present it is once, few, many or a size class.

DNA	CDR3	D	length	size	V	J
TGTGCCAGCAGCCAATTCGGGGGCGCGAGGTCTGGGGCCAACGTCCTGACTTTC	CASSQFGGARSGANVLTF	-	18	-	TRBV7-6	TRBJ2-6
TGTGCCATCAGTGAGTCTGTACTAGCGGGGCCGCACACCGGGGAGCTGTTTTTT	CAISESVLAGPHTGELFF	TRBD2	18	-	TRBV10-3	TRBJ2-2
TGTGCCAGCAGCACCCACGGGCAGGGTGGGGGGCAAGAGACCCAGTACTTC	CASSTHGQGGGQETQYF	-	17	-	TRBV9	TRBJ2-5
TGTGCCATCGGGGGACTAGCGGCTAGCACAGATACGCAGTATTTT	CAIGGLAASTDTQYF	TRBD2	15	-	TRBV10-3	TRBJ2-3
TGCGCCAGCAGCCCGGCGGAGTACGAGCAGTACTTC	CASSPAEYEQYF	-	12	-	TRBV5-1	TRBJ2-7
TGTGCCAGCAGTTCACGGGCCGGTAATTCACCCCTCCACTTT	CASSSRAGNSPLHF	-	14	few	TRBV27	TRBJ1-6
TGCGCCAGCAGCGTATCCGGGACAGGGGACGGCTACACCTTC	CASSVSGTGDGYTF	TRBD1	14	-	TRBV5-1	TRBJ1-2
TGTGCCAGCAGCCCGGACAGCCAGAACACTGAAGCTTTCTTT	CASSPDSQNTEAFF	-	14	-	TRBV9	TRBJ1-1
TGTGCCAGCAGCGTACAGGGTGGTCCCCTCCACTTT	CASSVQGGPLHF	-	12	-	TRBV9	TRBJ1-6
TGTGCCAGCAGCACCAGACAGGCTTTCTACGAGCAGTACTTC	CASSTRQAFYEQYF	-	14	few	TRBV7-2	TRBJ2-7
TGTGCCACCAGCAGAGTGACCAGGGGAACAGATACGCAGTATTTT	CATSRVTRGTDTQYF	-	15	-	TRBV15	TRBJ2-3
TGTGCCAGCAGCGAATTGGACTGGGCTTTCTACGAGCAGTACTTC	CASSELDWAFYEQYF	-	15	few	TRBV9	TRBJ2-7
TGCGCCAGCAGCTTGGCCTCGACAGGGGTGGGTAATGAAAAACTGTTTTTT	CASSLASTGVGNEKLFF	TRBD1	17	-	TRBV5-1	TRBJ1-4
TGTGCCATCACCCCCCAGGAGGGGACGGGAAACACCATATATTTT	CAITPQEGTGNTIYF	-	15	-	TRBV10-3	TRBJ1-3
TGTGCCAGCAGCCAAGGGACAGGAGCTAACTATGGCTACACCTTC	CASSQGTGANYGYTF	TRBD1	15	-	TRBV14	TRBJ1-2
TGTGCCAGTAGTATAGCCCACCAGTACACAGATACGCAGTATTTT	CASSIAHQYTDTQYF	-	15	-	TRBV19	TRBJ2-3
TGTGCCAGCAGTTCGATTATTTCCACCGGGGAGCTGTTTTTT	CASSSIISTGELFF	-	14	-	TRBV6-5	TRBJ2-2
TGCGCCAGCAGTATTTTGAGGCCCAACAATGAGCAGTTCTTC	CASSILRPNNEQFF	-	14	-	TRBV5-1	TRBJ2-1
TGTGCCAGCAGTTACACAGGGGTTATTTCTGAAGCTTTCTTT	CASSYTGVISEAFF	TRBD1	14	-	TRBV6-5	TRBJ1-1
TGTGCCAGCAGTGGACAGGGTTTTGCGTCACCCCTCCACTTT	CASSGQGFASPLHF	TRBD1	14	-	TRBV6-1	TRBJ1-6
TGTGCCAGCAGCTTGGACTTTTCCTCCTATGGCTACACCTTC	CASSLDFSSYGYTF	-	14	-	TRBV11-2	TRBJ1-2
TGTGCCAGCAGCTTGGGAAGTACAGAGACCCAGTACTTC	CASSLGSTETQYF	-	13	medium-sized	TRBV5-6	TRBJ2-5
TGTGCCAGCAGCGCTCAGGGTGAAGTATTCTACGAGCAGTACTTC	CASSAQGEVFYEQYF	-	15	-	TRBV9	TRBJ2-7
TGTGCCTTGGGACAGGGGAACACCGGGGAGCTGTTTTTT	CALGQGNTGELFF	TRBD1	13	-	TRBV28	TRBJ2-2
TGTGCCAGTAAAACTCAGGTTTATAGCAATCAGCCCCAGCATTTT	CASKTQVYSNQPQHF	-	15	-	TRBV19	TRBJ1-5
TGCGCCAGCAGCTGGGGGCAGGGTTGGACAGATACGCAGTATTTT	CASSWGQGWTDTQYF	-	15	-	TRBV5-1	TRBJ2-3
TGCGCCAGCAGCCAAGCACAGGGGATTAATCAGCCCCAGCATTTT	CASSQAQGINQPQHF	TRBD1	15	-	TRBV4-3	TRBJ1-5
TGCGCCAGCAGCTTAGTTTCGGGGATGAACACTGAAGCTTTCTTT	CASSLVSGMNTEAFF	-	15	once	TRBV5-1	TRBJ1-1
TGTGCCAGCAGTTTCGAGGTCGGCAGCTCCTATAATTCACCCCTCCACTTT	CASSFEVGSSYNSPLHF	-	17	-	TRBV28	TRBJ1-6
TGTGCCAGCAGCCAAGATCGAATAGTCAGAGGCTATGGCTACACCTTC	CASSQDRIVRGYGYTF	-	16	-	TRBV14	TRBJ1-2
TGTGCCAGCAGCTTAGGCGCCGGGGAGTATTCCGGGGAGCTGTTTTTT	CASSLGAGEYSGELFF	-	16	-	TRBV11-2	TRBJ2-2
TGTGCCAGCAGCTCTGGGGCCAACGTCCTGACTTTC	CASSSGANVLTF	-	12	-	TRBV5-8	TRBJ2-6
TGTGCCAGCAGCGTAGTGCCAGGCCTCACCGGGGAGCTGTTTTTT	CASSVVPGLTGELFF	-	15	once	TRBV9	TRBJ2-2
TGTGCCAGCAGAAGACAAGGTGGCTACACCTTC	CASRRQGGYTF	-	11	-	TRBV6-5	TRBJ1-2
TGTGCCAGCAGCCAAGAAGGCGGGAGCAATCAGCCCCAGCATTTT	CASSQEGGSNQPQHF	-	15	-	TRBV4-2	TRBJ1-5
TGTGCCAGCGGCTTCGGACTAGCGTACAATGAGCAGTTCTTC	CASGFGLAYNEQFF	TRBD2	14	once	TRBV6-1	TRBJ2-1
TGTGCCAGCAGTAACCTTCCCGGGCCAATCGAGGGTACGCAGTATTTT	CASSNLPGPIEGTQYF	-	16	-	TRBV2	TRBJ2-3
TGTGCCAGCAGGCTTTGGGGGGGGACTGAAGCTTTCTTT	CASRLWGGTEAFF	-	13	-	TRBV2	TRBJ1-1
TGTGCCAGCAGCTCGGACAGAAATGAGCAGTTCTTC	CASSSDRNEQFF	-	12	-	TRBV7-9	TRBJ2-1
TGTGCCAGCAGTTACAGGGCTAACTATGGCTACACCTTC	CASSYRANYGYTF	-	13	few	TRBV6-5	TRBJ1-2